The next 7 T cell receptor beta chains were all read from a single sample in a study of blood T cell repertoires in COVID-19. Sequencing was performed with immunoSEQ multiplex PCR; in TCRdb, only in-frame clones are kept and a portion is missing. The table includes 150,000 to 200,000 clones, around 80% detected once. The sample comprised peripheral blood. The source is an elderly woman with active or convalescent COVID-19.

The table lists this clone with a few counts. This chain uses TRBV29-1 with TRBJ1-1; D is undetermined. V was shortened by 5 bases and J by 3 bases, with 13 bases between the two germline ends. Germline CDR1 and CDR2: SQVTM and ANQGSEA. This CDR3 comprises 13 residues. The CDR3 sequence: CSVLQTWDTEAFF. In DNA form, the CDR3 reads TGCAGCGTTTTACAGACCTGGGACACTGAAGCTTTCTTT.

The rearrangement links TRBV24-1 to TRBJ1-2; D is unresolved. This CDR3 is built from 14 residues. The germline V and J ends were trimmed by 5 bases and 2 bases, with 11 bases remaining between them. Germline V gene lookup returns CDR1 KGHDR and CDR2 SFDVKD. The CDR3 spells CATSGTAINYGYTF. CDR3 DNA: TGTGCCACCAGTGGCACAGCCATAAACTATGGCTACACCTTC.

This clone was detected a few times. This chain links TRBV28 with TRBJ2-1, with TRBD2 identical over 11 bases. This CDR3 contains 15 residues. The germline CDR1 and CDR2 sequences are MDHEN and SYDVKM. The ends lost 3 bases at V and 5 bases at J; junction bases unmatched: 3. CDR3: CASSFRTSGHNEQFF. The CDR3 region has the DNA TGTGCCAGCAGTTTCCGGACTAGCGGGCACAATGAGCAGTTCTTC.

This clone was counted a single time. V usage is TRBV7-2 and J usage is TRBJ2-2, with 8 bases fitting TRBD2. CDR1 and CDR2 from the germline V gene are SGHTA and FQGNSA. Trimming at V came to 1 base and at J to 5 bases, leaving 6 bases not matched to a gene. The CDR3 extends over 16 amino acids. The CDR3 spells CASSLVGGGRTGELFF. For the CDR3, the DNA is TGTGCCAGCAGCTTAGTGGGCGGGGGGAGAACCGGGGAGCTGTTTTTT.

The chain combines TRBV6-5 with TRBJ1-2; D is possibly TRBD1 (5 bases). Germline values: CDR1 MNHEY, CDR2 SVGAGI. Trimming cost V 5 bases and J 6 bases, with 19 bases left between them. The CDR3 spans 15 residues. DNA for the CDR3: TGTGCCAGCAGTAACGTCGGGGGTTTAGAGGATGGCTACACCTTC. Amino acids: CASSNVGGLEDGYTF.

This clone was seen only a few times. The chain recombines TRBV18 with TRBJ2-2, with 11 bases matching TRBD2. The V and J ends lost 3 bases and 2 bases, in that order; junction bases with no gene match: 5. CDR1 and CDR2 from the germline V gene are KGHSH and LQKENI. This CDR3 comprises 17 residues. In DNA, the CDR3 is TGTGCCAGCTCACCTCTAGCGGGGGGTCCCAACACCGGGGAGCTGTTTTTT. Protein product: CASSPLAGGPNTGELFF.

This chain links TRBV7-9 with TRBJ1-2, with 7 bases that match TRBD1. The junction had 9 bases not matched to a gene; V was cut back by 6 bases and J by 8 bases. Germline CDR1 SEHNR, CDR2 FQNEAQ (reference sequence). This CDR3 contains 13 residues. In DNA form, the CDR3 reads TGTGCCAGCAGTCCCCTGACAGGGAAAGGCTACACCTTC. Encoded protein: CASSPLTGKGYTF.